The T cell receptor (beta chain) under discussion was sequenced for a study of blood T cell repertoires in COVID-19. Overall study: Spain, Italy and the United States supplied samples that represented acute and convalescent COVID-19. From T cells, B-cell-depleted T cells, or PBMCs came the material, which was cDNA or gDNA.

Authors' analysis steps: Amplification with reference gene primers provided the estimates of nucleated cell counts. This table comes from immunoSEQ multiplex PCR, and its TCRdb copy is limited to in-frame clones, with some not included. That table gives V, J and clone size, and the DNA gave D and trimming. The sample records roughly 53,000 clones, 77% being singletons. Looked up from germline, CDR1 is MNHEY and CDR2 is SMNVEV (reference sequence). V lost 5 bases and J 9 bases, leaving 7 bases between the germline ends. The CDR3 is 10 amino acids. The sequenced material came from peripheral blood. This chain uses TRBV27 with TRBJ1-1; D call uncertain. The clonotype was recovered from a man in his 70s with active or convalescent COVID-19. CDR3 protein: CASSPRKAFF. CDR3 coding DNA: TGTGCCAGCAGTCCGCGAAAAGCTTTCTTT.